The sample holds many counts of the clone carrying this T cell receptor (beta chain). The time point denotes: persistent/refractory GD, antithyroid drugs over 5 years with positive TRAb. Making the TCR library involved RNA that had been extracted from PBMCs. Roughly 10 milliliters of peripheral blood were taken and placed in EDTA tubes. Assembly of TCR beta libraries relied on iRepertoire HTBI primers together with Arm-PCR of CDR3 regions. TCRdb re-called the multiplex PCR reads with MiXCR, one entry per CDR3 protein. In the table there are 500,000 to 700,000 distinct CDR3 sequences, around 30% of which are singletons. The data belong to a study of regulatory T cells in long-lasting Graves disease. For the study at large: Disease was considered persistent Graves' disease after over 5 years of antithyroid drugs (with positive TSH receptor antibodies).

The sequence was obtained from a female donor with Graves disease. This specimen consisted of peripheral blood mononuclear cells (PBMCs), obtained when the disease was refractory, from a patient treated with antithyroid drugs.

The chain's CDR3 is CASSALGQQETQYF. CDR3 sequence (DNA): TGTGCCAGCAGCGCCTTGGGACAGCAAGAGACCCAGTACTTC. The chain couples TRBV7-9 to TRBJ2-5, with TRBD1 identical over 7 bases. From germline, CDR1 is SEHNR and CDR2 FQNEAQ (reference sequence). Trimming took 5 bases from V and 2 from J; bases not matched to a gene: 5. The CDR3 loop spans 14 amino acids.